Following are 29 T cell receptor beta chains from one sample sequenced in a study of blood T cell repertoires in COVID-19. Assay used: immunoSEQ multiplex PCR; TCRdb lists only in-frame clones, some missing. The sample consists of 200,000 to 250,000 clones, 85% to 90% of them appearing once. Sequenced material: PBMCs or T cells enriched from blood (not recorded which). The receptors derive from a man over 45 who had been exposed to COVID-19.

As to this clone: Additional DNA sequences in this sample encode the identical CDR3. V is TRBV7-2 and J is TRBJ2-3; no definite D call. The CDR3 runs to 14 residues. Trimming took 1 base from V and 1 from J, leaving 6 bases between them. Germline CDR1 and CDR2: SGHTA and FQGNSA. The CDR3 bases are TGTGCCAGCAGCTTAGTGGCGGGCACAGATACGCAGTATTTT. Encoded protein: CASSLVAGTDTQYF.

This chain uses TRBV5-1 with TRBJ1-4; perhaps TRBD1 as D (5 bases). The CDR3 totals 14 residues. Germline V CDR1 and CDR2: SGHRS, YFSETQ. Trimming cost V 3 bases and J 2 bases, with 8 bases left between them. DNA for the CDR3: TGCGCCAGCAGCTGGGGGGAGACTAATGAAAAACTGTTTTTT. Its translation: CASSWGETNEKLFF.

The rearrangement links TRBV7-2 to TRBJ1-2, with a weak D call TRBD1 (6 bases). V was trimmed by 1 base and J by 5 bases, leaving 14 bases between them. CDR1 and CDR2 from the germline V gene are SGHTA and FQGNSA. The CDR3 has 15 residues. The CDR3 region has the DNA TGTGCCAGCAGCTTAGAGGCAGGGGCTGGGTATGGCTACACCTTC. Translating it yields CASSLEAGAGYGYTF.

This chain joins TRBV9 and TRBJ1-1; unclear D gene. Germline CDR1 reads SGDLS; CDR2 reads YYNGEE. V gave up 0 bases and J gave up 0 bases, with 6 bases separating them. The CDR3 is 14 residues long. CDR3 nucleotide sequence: TGTGCCAGCAGCGTAGCCCCCATGAACACTGAAGCTTTCTTT. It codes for CASSVAPMNTEAFF.

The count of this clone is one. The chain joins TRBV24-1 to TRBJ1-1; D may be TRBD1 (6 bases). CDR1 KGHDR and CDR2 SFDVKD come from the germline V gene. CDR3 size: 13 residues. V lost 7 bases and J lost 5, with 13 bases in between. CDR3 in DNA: TGTGCCACCAGCGCGGGGGCGAAGACTGAAGCTTTCTTT. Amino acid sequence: CATSAGAKTEAFF.

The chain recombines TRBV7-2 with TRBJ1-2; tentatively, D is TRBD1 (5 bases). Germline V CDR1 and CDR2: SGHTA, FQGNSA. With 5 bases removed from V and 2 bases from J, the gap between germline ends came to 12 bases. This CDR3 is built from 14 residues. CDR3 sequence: CASSIHGGNYGYTF. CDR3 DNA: TGTGCCAGCAGCATCCATGGGGGGAACTATGGCTACACCTTC.

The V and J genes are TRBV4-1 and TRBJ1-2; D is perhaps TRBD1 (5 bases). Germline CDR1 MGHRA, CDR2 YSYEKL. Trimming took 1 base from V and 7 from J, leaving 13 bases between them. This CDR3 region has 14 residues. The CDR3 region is CASSQVGRASGYTF. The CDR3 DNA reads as TGCGCCAGCAGCCAAGTAGGCAGGGCATCTGGCTACACCTTC.

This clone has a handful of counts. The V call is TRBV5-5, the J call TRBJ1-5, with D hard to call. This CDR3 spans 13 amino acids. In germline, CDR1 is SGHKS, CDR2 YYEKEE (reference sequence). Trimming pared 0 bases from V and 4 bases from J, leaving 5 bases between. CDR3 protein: CASSLAANQPQHF. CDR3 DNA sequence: TGTGCCAGCAGCTTGGCCGCGAATCAGCCCCAGCATTTT. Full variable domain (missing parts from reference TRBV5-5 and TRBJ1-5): DAGVTQSPTHLIKTRGQQVTLRCSPISGHKSVSWYQQVLGQGPQFIFQYYEKEERGRGNFPDRFSARQFPNYSSELNVNALLLGDSALYLCASSLAANQPQHFGDGTRLSIL.

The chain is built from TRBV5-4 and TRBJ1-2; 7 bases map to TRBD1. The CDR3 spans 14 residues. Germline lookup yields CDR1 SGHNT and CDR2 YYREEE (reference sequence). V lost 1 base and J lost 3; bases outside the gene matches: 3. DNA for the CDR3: TGTGCCAGCAGCTTGAGACAGGGAGACTATGGCTACACCTTC. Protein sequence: CASSLRQGDYGYTF. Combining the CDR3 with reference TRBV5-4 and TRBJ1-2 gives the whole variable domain ETGVTQSPTHLIKTRGQQVTLRCSSQSGHNTVSWYQQALGQGPQFIFQYYREEENGRGNFPPRFSGLQFPNYSSELNVNALELDDSALYLCASSLRQGDYGYTFGSGTRLTVV.

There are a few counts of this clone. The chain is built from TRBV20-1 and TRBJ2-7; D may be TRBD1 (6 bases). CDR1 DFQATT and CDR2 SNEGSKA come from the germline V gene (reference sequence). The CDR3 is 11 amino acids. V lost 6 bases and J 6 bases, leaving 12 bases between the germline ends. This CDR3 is CSAQWTAEQYF. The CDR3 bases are TGCAGTGCCCAATGGACAGCCGAGCAGTACTTC.

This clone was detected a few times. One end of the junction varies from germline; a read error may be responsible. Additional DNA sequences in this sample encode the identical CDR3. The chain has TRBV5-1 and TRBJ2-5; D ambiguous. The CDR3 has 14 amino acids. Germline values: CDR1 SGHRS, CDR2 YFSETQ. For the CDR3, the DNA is TGCGCCAGCAGCTTGGGGCCCAACCAGGAGACCCAGTACTTC. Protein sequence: CASSLGPNQETQYF. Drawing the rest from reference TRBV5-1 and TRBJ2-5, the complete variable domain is KAGVTQTPRYLIKTRGQQVTLSCSPISGHRSVSWYQQTPGQGLQFLFEYFSETQRNKGNFPGRFSGRQFSNSRSEMNVSTLELGDSALYLCASSLGPNQETQYFGPGTRLLVL.

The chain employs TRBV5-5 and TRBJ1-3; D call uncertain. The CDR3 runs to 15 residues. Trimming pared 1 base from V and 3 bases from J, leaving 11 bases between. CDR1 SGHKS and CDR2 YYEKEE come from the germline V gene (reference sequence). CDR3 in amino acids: CASSLYRGSGNTIYF. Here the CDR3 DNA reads TGTGCCAGCAGCTTGTATCGGGGAAGTGGAAACACCATATATTTT. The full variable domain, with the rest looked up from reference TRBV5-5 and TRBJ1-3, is DAGVTQSPTHLIKTRGQQVTLRCSPISGHKSVSWYQQVLGQGPQFIFQYYEKEERGRGNFPDRFSARQFPNYSSELNVNALLLGDSALYLCASSLYRGSGNTIYFGEGSWLTVV.

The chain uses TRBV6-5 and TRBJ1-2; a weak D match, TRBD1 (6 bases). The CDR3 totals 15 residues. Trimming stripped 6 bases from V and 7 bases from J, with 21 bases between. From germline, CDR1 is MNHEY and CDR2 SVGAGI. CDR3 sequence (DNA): TGTGCCAGCAGGGTACAGGGAAACTATATGGGTGGCTACACCTTC. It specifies CASRVQGNYMGGYTF.

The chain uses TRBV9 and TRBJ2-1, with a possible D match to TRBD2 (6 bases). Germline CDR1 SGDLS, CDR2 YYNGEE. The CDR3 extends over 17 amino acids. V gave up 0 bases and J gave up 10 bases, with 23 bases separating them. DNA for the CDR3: TGTGCCAGCAGCGTAGCCCCACTAGCCACCAATCCAGGCGAGCAGTTCTTC. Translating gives CASSVAPLATNPGEQFF.

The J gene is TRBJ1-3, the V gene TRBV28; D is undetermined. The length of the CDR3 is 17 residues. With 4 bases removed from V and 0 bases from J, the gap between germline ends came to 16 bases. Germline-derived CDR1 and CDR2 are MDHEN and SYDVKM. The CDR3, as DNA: TGTGCCAGCAGTTCCGATGCCATGGCAGGCTCTGGAAACACCATATATTTT. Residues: CASSSDAMAGSGNTIYF.

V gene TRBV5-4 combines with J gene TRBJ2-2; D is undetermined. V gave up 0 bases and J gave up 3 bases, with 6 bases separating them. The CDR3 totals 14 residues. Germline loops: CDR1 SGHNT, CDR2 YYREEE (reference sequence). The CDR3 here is CASSLASDTGELFF. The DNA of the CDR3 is TGTGCCAGCAGCTTGGCCTCGGACACCGGGGAGCTGTTTTTT.

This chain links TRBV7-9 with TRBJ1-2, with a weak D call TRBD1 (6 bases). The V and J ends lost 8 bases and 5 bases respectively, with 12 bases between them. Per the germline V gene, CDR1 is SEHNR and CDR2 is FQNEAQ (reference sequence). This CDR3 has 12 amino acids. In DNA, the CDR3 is TGTGCCAGCGGCCAAACAGGGTATGGCTACACCTTC. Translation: CASGQTGYGYTF.

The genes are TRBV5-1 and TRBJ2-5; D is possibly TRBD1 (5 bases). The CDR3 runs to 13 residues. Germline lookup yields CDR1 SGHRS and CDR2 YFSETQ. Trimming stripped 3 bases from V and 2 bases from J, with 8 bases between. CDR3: CASSSTAQETQYF. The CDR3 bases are TGCGCCAGCAGCTCGACAGCGCAAGAGACCCAGTACTTC.

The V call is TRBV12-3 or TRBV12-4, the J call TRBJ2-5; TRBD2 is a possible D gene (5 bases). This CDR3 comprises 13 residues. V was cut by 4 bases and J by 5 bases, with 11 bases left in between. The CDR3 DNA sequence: TGTGCCAGCAGTTCCAATTCGGGGGAGACCCAGTACTTC. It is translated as CASSSNSGETQYF.

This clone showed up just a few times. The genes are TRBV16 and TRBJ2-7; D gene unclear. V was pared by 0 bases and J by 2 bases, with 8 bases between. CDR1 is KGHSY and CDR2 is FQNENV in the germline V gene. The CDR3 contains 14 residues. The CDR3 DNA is TGTGCCAGCAGCCAATCTCCCACTACCTACGAGCAGTACGTC. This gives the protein CASSQSPTTYEQYV.

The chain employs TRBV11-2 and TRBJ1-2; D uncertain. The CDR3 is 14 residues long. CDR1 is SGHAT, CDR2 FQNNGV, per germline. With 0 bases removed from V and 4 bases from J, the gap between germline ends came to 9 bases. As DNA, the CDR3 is TGTGCCAGCAGCTTAGAGGGAGGTGGCTATGGCTACACCTTC. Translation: CASSLEGGGYGYTF.

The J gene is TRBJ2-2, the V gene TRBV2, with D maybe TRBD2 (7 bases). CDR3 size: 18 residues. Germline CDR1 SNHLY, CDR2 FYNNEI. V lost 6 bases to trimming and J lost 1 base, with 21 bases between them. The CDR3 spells CASRGGIRGRLNTGELFF. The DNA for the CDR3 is TGTGCCAGCAGGGGGGGGATCAGGGGCCGACTGAACACCGGGGAGCTGTTTTTT.

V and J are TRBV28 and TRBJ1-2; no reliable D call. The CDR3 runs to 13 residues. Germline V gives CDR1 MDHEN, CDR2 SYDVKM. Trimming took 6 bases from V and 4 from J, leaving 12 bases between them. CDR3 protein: CASRPSRFYGYTF. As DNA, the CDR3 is TGTGCCAGCAGACCCTCACGGTTCTATGGCTACACCTTC.

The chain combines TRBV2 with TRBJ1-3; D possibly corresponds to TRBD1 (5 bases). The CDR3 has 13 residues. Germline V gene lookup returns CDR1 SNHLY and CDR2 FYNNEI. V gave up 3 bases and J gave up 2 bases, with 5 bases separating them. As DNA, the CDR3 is TGTGCCAGCAGTGACAGGGCTGGAAACACCATATATTTT. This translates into CASSDRAGNTIYF.

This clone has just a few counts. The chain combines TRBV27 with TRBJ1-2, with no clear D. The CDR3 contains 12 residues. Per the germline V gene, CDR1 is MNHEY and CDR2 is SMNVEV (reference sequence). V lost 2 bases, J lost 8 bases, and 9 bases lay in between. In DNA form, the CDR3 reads TGTGCCAGCAGTTTACGGGGATACGGCTACACCTTC. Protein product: CASSLRGYGYTF.

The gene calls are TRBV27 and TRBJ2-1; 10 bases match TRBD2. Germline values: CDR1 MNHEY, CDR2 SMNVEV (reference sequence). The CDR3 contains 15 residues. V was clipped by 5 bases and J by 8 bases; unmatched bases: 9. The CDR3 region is CASSQTAGGPDEQFF. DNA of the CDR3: TGTGCCAGCAGTCAGACAGCGGGAGGGCCCGATGAGCAGTTCTTC.

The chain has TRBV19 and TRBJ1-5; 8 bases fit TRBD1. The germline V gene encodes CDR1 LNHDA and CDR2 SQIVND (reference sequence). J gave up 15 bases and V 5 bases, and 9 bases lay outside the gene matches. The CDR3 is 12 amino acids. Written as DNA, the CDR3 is TGTGCCAGTAGTCGACGGGACAGGATCTTGCATTTT. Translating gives CASSRRDRILHF.

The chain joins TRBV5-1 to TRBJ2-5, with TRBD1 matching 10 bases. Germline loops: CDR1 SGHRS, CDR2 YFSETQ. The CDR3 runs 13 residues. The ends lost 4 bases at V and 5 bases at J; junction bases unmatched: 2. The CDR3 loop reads CASSRGQGETQYF. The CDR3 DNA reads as TGCGCCAGCAGCAGGGGACAGGGGGAGACCCAGTACTTC.

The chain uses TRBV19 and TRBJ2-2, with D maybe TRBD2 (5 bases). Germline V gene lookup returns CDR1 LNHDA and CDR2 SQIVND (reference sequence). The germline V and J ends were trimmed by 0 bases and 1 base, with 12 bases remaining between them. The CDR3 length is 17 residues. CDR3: CASSIDPKEENTGELFF. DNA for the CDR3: TGTGCCAGTAGTATAGATCCCAAGGAGGAGAACACCGGGGAGCTGTTTTTT.